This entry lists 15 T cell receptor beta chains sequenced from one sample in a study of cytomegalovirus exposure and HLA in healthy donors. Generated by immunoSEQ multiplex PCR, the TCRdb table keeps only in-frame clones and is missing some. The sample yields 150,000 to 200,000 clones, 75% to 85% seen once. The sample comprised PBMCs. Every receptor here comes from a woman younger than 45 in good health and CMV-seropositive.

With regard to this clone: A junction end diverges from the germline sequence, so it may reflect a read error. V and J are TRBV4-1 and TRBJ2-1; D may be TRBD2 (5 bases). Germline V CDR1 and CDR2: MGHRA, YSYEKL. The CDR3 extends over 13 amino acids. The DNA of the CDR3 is TGCGCCAGCAGCGAAGACTACCTTAATGAGCAGTTCTTC. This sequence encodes CASSEDYLNEQFF.

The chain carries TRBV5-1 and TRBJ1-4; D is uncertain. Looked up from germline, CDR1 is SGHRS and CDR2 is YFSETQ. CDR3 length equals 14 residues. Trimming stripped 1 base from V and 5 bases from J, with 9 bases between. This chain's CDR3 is CASSLREENEKLFF. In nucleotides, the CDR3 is TGCGCCAGCAGCTTGAGGGAGGAAAATGAAAAACTGTTTTTT.

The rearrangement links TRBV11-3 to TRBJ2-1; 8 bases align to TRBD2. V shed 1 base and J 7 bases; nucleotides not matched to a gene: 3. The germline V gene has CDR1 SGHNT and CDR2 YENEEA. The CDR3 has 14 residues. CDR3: CASSLGLAGNEQFF. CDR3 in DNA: TGTGCCAGCAGCTTAGGGCTAGCGGGTAATGAGCAGTTCTTC.

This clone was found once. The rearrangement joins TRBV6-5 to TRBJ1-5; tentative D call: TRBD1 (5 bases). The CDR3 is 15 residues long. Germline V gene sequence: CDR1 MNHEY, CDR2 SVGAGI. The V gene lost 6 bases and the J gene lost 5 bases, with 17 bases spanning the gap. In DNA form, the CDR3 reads TGTGCCAGCAGGTCCGGGACTGGGGAATATCAGCCCCAGCATTTT. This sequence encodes CASRSGTGEYQPQHF.

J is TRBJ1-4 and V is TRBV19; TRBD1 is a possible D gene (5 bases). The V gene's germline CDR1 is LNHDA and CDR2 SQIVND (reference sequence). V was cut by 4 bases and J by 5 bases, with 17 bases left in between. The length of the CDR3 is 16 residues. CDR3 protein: CASSRAAGKENEKLFF. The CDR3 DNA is TGTGCCAGTAGTAGAGCCGCAGGGAAGGAAAATGAAAAACTGTTTTTT.

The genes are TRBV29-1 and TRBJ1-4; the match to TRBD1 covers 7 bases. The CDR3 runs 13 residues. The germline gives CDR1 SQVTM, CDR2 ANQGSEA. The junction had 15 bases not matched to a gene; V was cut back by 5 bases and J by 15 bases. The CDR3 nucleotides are TGCAGCGTTATACGACAGGGAAGTGCTCGGTTGTTTTTT. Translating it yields CSVIRQGSARLFF.

CDR3 DNA sequence: TGCGCCAGCAGCTTAAAAGGAGGGAGCGGCGGGGGATACGAGCAGTACTTC. It is translated as CASSLKGGSGGGYEQYF. This chain uses TRBV5-1 with TRBJ2-7; TRBD2 matches at 7 bases. V was pared by 2 bases and J by 4 bases, with 15 bases of the junction left unmatched. The CDR3 has 17 amino acids. The germline V gene has CDR1 SGHRS and CDR2 YFSETQ. Full variable domain (rest looked up from reference TRBV5-1 and TRBJ2-7): KAGVTQTPRYLIKTRGQQVTLSCSPISGHRSVSWYQQTPGQGLQFLFEYFSETQRNKGNFPGRFSGRQFSNSRSEMNVSTLELGDSALYLCASSLKGGSGGGYEQYFGPGTRLTVT.

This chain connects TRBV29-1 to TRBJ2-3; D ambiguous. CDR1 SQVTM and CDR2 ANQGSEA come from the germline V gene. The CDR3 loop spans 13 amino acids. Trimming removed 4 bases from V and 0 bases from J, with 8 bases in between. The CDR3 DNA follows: TGCAGCGTTGTGGCGGCGAGCACAGATACGCAGTATTTT. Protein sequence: CSVVAASTDTQYF.

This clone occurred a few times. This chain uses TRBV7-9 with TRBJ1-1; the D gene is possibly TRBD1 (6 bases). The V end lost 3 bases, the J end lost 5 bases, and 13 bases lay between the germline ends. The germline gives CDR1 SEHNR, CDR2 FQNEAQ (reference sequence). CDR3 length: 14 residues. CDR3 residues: CASSFDRLRTEAFF. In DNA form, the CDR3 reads TGTGCCAGCAGCTTCGACAGGCTGAGGACTGAAGCTTTCTTT.

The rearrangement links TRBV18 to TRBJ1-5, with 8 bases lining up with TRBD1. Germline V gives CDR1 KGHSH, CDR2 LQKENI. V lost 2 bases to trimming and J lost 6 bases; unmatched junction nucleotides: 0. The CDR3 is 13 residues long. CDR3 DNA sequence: TGTGCCAGCTCACCAGGACAGGGTCAGCCCCAGCATTTT. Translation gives CASSPGQGQPQHF.

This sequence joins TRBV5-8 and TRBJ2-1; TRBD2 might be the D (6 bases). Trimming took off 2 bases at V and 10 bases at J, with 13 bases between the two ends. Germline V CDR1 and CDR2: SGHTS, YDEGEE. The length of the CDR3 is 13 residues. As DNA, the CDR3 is TGTGCCAGCAGCTTAATACTAGCAGGCGAGCAGTTCTTC. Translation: CASSLILAGEQFF.

The CDR3 coding sequence is TGTGCCCAAGCGGGGGCCGTCGAAGACACCATATATTTT. It encodes CAQAGAVEDTIYF. The chain links TRBV2 to TRBJ1-3, with a weak D call TRBD1 (6 bases). The V end lost 11 bases, the J end lost 8 bases, and 19 bases lay between the germline ends. Germline V gene lookup returns CDR1 SNHLY and CDR2 FYNNEI. The CDR3 loop spans 13 amino acids.

CDR3 sequence: CASSPDGQVTEAFF. The CDR3 nucleotides read TGCGCCAGCAGCCCCGACGGTCAGGTCACTGAAGCTTTCTTT. The chain is built from TRBV5-1 and TRBJ1-1; D not resolved. Trimming cost V 4 bases and J 4 bases, with 14 bases left between them. The CDR3 length is 14 residues. In germline, CDR1 is SGHRS, CDR2 YFSETQ.

CDR3 coding DNA: TGTGCCAGCAGTGAATCGGGCACAGATACGCAGTATTTT. It codes for CASSESGTDTQYF. V is TRBV6-1 and J is TRBJ2-3; D remains ambiguous. This CDR3 has 13 amino acids. V was shortened by 2 bases and J by 1 base, with 4 bases between the two germline ends. The germline gives CDR1 MNHNS, CDR2 SASEGT.

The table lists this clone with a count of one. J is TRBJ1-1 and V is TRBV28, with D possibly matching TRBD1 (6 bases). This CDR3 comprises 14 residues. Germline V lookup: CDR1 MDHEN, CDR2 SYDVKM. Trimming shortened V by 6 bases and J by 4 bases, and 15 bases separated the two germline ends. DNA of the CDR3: TGTGCCAGCAGACCCGGGGGGGGCGGCACTGAAGCTTTCTTT. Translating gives CASRPGGGGTEAFF. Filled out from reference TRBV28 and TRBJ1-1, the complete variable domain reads DVKVTQSSRYLVKRTGEKVFLECVQDMDHENMFWYRQDPGLGLRLIYFSYDVKMKEKGDIPEGYSVSREKKERFSLILESASTNQTSMYLCASRPGGGGTEAFFGQGTRLTVV.